This passage covers 26 T cell receptor beta chains from one sample sequenced in a study of T cell responses to AZD1222 COVID-19 vaccine (dated by TCRdb to the early 2020s). Per the publication, the time point label means: baseline before first vaccination. Libraries were built with the immunoSEQ multiplex PCR assay. TCRdb mirrors the immuneACCESS table, restricted to in-frame sequences. Some clones are absent from its copies; in checked studies, under half trace to an unresolved V gene, and the reason for the others is unknown. Present in this sample are 130,000 to 150,000 clones, under 95% of which were seen just once. The top ten clonotypes cover 5.2% of the sample. The starting material was peripheral blood, obtained on day 0 of AZD1222 vaccination. Receptor source: an adult in good health.

The sample holds one count of this clone. The chain recombines TRBV19 with TRBJ1-5, with D unclear. Trimming left V 7 bases short and J 4 bases short, with 11 bases between. The CDR3 is 13 amino acids. Germline CDR1 reads LNHDA; CDR2 reads SQIVND (reference sequence). Written as DNA, the CDR3 is TGTGCCAGTACTCGGACGCAAAATCAGCCCCAGCATTTT. Translated: CASTRTQNQPQHF. Full variable domain (remainder filled in from reference TRBV19 and TRBJ1-5): DGGITQSPKYLFRKEGQNVTLSCEQNLNHDAMYWYRQDPGQGLRLIYYSQIVNDFQKGDIAEGYSVSREKKESFPLTVTSAQKNPTAFYLCASTRTQNQPQHFGDGTRLSIL.

V is TRBV25-1 and J is TRBJ2-6, with D possibly being TRBD2 (6 bases). Germline-derived CDR1 and CDR2 are MGHDK and SYGVNS. Trimming pared 1 base from V and 1 base from J, leaving 14 bases between. This CDR3 comprises 18 residues. The CDR3 coding sequence is TGTGCCAGCAGTGAATCAAGGGGAGGCGGATCTGGGGCCAACGTCCTGACTTTC. It specifies CASSESRGGGSGANVLTF.

Comments on this clone: Other DNA sequences within the sample encode an identical CDR3. This chain connects TRBV20-1 to TRBJ2-7; D gene unclear. CDR3 length: 11 residues. Trimming pared 1 base from V and 3 bases from J, leaving 4 bases between. CDR1 is DFQATT and CDR2 is SNEGSKA in the germline V gene (reference sequence). The CDR3 coding sequence is TGCAGTGCTAGAGGGGACTACGAGCAGTACTTC. It codes for CSARGDYEQYF.

The chain combines TRBV18 with TRBJ2-5; 9 bases are shared with TRBD1. The J segment lost 5 bases and the V segment lost 2 bases, leaving 3 bases of the junction unmatched. CDR1 is KGHSH and CDR2 is LQKENI in the germline V gene. The CDR3 contains 14 residues. The CDR3 DNA sequence: TGTGCCAGCTCACCATTCGGGACAGGGGAGACCCAGTACTTC. Residues: CASSPFGTGETQYF.

J is TRBJ2-6 and V is TRBV19, with D perhaps TRBD1 (6 bases). The germline V gene has CDR1 LNHDA and CDR2 SQIVND (reference sequence). CDR3 size: 16 residues. With 10 bases removed from V and 0 bases from J, the gap between germline ends came to 16 bases. The CDR3, as DNA: TGTGCCACTAAGGACAGTGCCTTCTCTGGGGCCAACGTCCTGACTTTC. Amino acid sequence: CATKDSAFSGANVLTF.

The V call is TRBV2, the J call TRBJ2-5; no firm D call. Per the germline V gene, CDR1 is SNHLY and CDR2 is FYNNEI. Trimming cost V 4 bases and J 7 bases, with 10 bases left between them. The CDR3 is 12 residues long. Here the CDR3 reads CASSGFKATQYF. In nucleotides, the CDR3 is TGTGCCAGCAGTGGGTTCAAGGCGACCCAGTACTTC.

This clone was seen once. The genes are TRBV5-1 and TRBJ2-7, with a possible D match to TRBD2 (7 bases). The CDR3 extends over 15 amino acids. The ends were cut back, 5 bases at V and 1 base at J, with 16 bases in the middle. CDR1 is SGHRS and CDR2 is YFSETQ in the germline V gene. CDR3 amino acids: CASSGGGVRSYEQYF. In DNA, the CDR3 is TGCGCCAGCAGTGGAGGGGGGGTACGATCCTACGAGCAGTACTTC.

The table lists this clone with a few counts. The chain recombines TRBV27 with TRBJ2-2; D gene unclear. CDR1 MNHEY and CDR2 SMNVEV come from the germline V gene (reference sequence). V lost 3 bases, J lost 5 bases, and 4 bases lay in between. This CDR3 spans 12 amino acids. CDR3 in amino acids: CASSLGTGELFF. As DNA, the CDR3 is TGTGCCAGCAGTTTGGGGACCGGGGAGCTGTTTTTT.

The genes are TRBV5-5 and TRBJ1-3; the D gene is possibly TRBD1 (6 bases). Germline-derived CDR1 and CDR2 are SGHKS and YYEKEE (reference sequence). V lost 4 bases to trimming and J lost 4 bases, with 15 bases between them. This CDR3 is built from 15 residues. The CDR3 spells CASSTRGGSGNTIYF. In DNA form, the CDR3 reads TGTGCCAGCAGCACAAGAGGGGGATCGGGAAACACCATATATTTT.

The V call is TRBV6-4, the J call TRBJ1-4; D is uncertain. Germline CDR1 and CDR2: MRHNA and SNTAGT. The CDR3 consists of 17 residues. V shed 6 bases and J shed 0 bases, with 17 bases lying between them. The CDR3 sequence: CASRTIDGKATNEKLFF. The DNA of the CDR3 is TGTGCCAGCAGGACGATAGACGGTAAGGCAACTAATGAAAAACTGTTTTTT.

The rearrangement uses TRBV6-5 and TRBJ1-1, with TRBD1 matching over 7 bases. Trimming cost V 4 bases and J 6 bases; bases outside gene matches: 8. CDR3 length: 14 amino acids. Germline loops: CDR1 MNHEY, CDR2 SVGAGI. This chain's CDR3 is CASSSRGSGAEAFF. In DNA, the CDR3 is TGTGCCAGCAGTTCCAGGGGGTCGGGCGCTGAAGCTTTCTTT.

This chain joins TRBV24-1 and TRBJ1-5, with D tentatively TRBD1 (5 bases). V shed 11 bases and J shed 5 bases, with 18 bases lying between them. Germline V lookup: CDR1 KGHDR, CDR2 SFDVKD. The CDR3 contains 14 residues. CDR3 region: CAIPGTMTHQPQHF. DNA for the CDR3: TGTGCCATACCCGGGACCATGACCCATCAGCCCCAGCATTTT.

The chain couples TRBV12-3 or TRBV12-4 to TRBJ2-7; D is unclear. The CDR3 has 13 residues. Trimming removed 3 bases at V and 1 base at J, with 7 bases between. The CDR3 sequence is CASSFGPSYEQYF. The CDR3 DNA follows: TGTGCCAGCAGTTTCGGACCATCCTACGAGCAGTACTTC.

The V call is TRBV7-3, the J call TRBJ2-1, with 7 bases lining up with TRBD2. V trimming: 7 bases; J trimming: 7 bases; junction bases outside the gene matches: 19. This CDR3 is 17 amino acids long. CDR1 SGHTA and CDR2 FQGTGA come from the germline V gene. For the CDR3, the DNA is TGTGCCAGCACCTGGGTTATGGAGCGGGGATTTCGGAATGAGCAGTTCTTC. Its protein product is CASTWVMERGFRNEQFF.

This sequence joins TRBV5-1 and TRBJ2-1; 7 bases are a match to TRBD1. Germline V gives CDR1 SGHRS, CDR2 YFSETQ. The V and J ends lost 2 bases and 7 bases, in that order; junction bases with no gene match: 6. The CDR3 has 14 amino acids. This CDR3 reads CASSLTGVSNEQFF. In DNA, the CDR3 is TGCGCCAGCAGCTTAACAGGGGTATCGAATGAGCAGTTCTTC.

The chain links TRBV5-1 to TRBJ1-6; tentative D call: TRBD1 (5 bases). Germline V gene data show CDR1 as SGHRS and CDR2 as YFSETQ. Trimming took off 3 bases at V and 5 bases at J, with 18 bases between the two ends. This CDR3 is 17 amino acids long. CDR3 in amino acids: CASSSSGLPHHNSPLHF. Written as DNA, the CDR3 is TGCGCCAGCAGCTCCTCAGGGTTGCCCCATCATAATTCACCCCTCCACTTT. Variable domain in full (rest from reference TRBV5-1 and TRBJ1-6): KAGVTQTPRYLIKTRGQQVTLSCSPISGHRSVSWYQQTPGQGLQFLFEYFSETQRNKGNFPGRFSGRQFSNSRSEMNVSTLELGDSALYLCASSSSGLPHHNSPLHFGNGTRLTVT.

The chain employs TRBV9 and TRBJ2-7; D perhaps matches TRBD1 (6 bases). This CDR3 comprises 15 residues. Germline V gene lookup returns CDR1 SGDLS and CDR2 YYNGEE. The V end lost 4 bases, the J end lost 3 bases, and 17 bases lay between the germline ends. The CDR3 nucleotides read TGTGCCAGCAGCAAACGGACAGTCCCTCTCTACGAGCAGTACTTC. Its translation: CASSKRTVPLYEQYF. The full variable domain, with the rest looked up from reference TRBV9 and TRBJ2-7, is DSGVTQTPKHLITATGQRVTLRCSPRSGDLSVYWYQQSLDQGLQFLIQYYNGEERAKGNILERFSAQQFPDLHSELNLSSLELGDSALYFCASSKRTVPLYEQYFGPGTRLTVT.

The chain employs TRBV11-2 and TRBJ1-1; the match to TRBD1 covers 9 bases. The CDR3 length is 17 residues. Germline lookup yields CDR1 SGHAT and CDR2 FQNNGV. V shed 6 bases, J shed 1 base, and the junction held 12 bases outside the gene matches. Written as DNA, the CDR3 is TGTGCCAGCAGTCTAGGGAGGTTACAGGGGGCGAACACTGAAGCTTTCTTT. Its translation is CASSLGRLQGANTEAFF.

The chain has TRBV9 and TRBJ2-1, with 11 positions matching TRBD2. J gave up 4 bases and V 1 base, and 7 bases lay outside the gene matches. The CDR3 totals 17 residues. Germline V gives CDR1 SGDLS, CDR2 YYNGEE. The CDR3 here is CASSVTISSGRYNEQFF. The CDR3 nucleotides are TGTGCCAGCAGCGTAACGATATCTAGCGGGAGGTACAATGAGCAGTTCTTC.

This clone was recorded only once. The chain links TRBV4-2 to TRBJ2-3, with 8 bases identical to TRBD2. Trimming removed 5 bases from V and 3 bases from J; junction bases left unmatched: 7. The CDR3 covers 15 residues. Germline loops: CDR1 LGHNA, CDR2 YNFKEQ. This CDR3 reads CASSISTGGTDTQYF. CDR3 in DNA: TGTGCCAGCAGCATTTCTACGGGGGGGACAGATACGCAGTATTTT.

This chain connects TRBV7-9 to TRBJ1-1; D not resolved. Trimming removed 6 bases from V and 6 bases from J, with 14 bases in between. CDR3 length equals 13 residues. CDR1 and CDR2 (germline): SEHNR, FQNEAQ (reference sequence). This chain's CDR3 is CASSPVGVSEAFF. Here the CDR3 DNA reads TGTGCCAGCAGTCCTGTTGGGGTATCTGAAGCTTTCTTT.

This rearrangement joins TRBV6-5 to TRBJ1-3, with TRBD1 identical over 7 bases. The germline V gene has CDR1 MNHEY and CDR2 SVGAGI. The junction had 3 bases not matched to a gene; V was cut back by 8 bases and J by 5 bases. The CDR3 is 12 amino acids. The CDR3 reads CASGRGRNTIYF. CDR3 nucleotide sequence: TGTGCCAGCGGCAGGGGGAGAAACACCATATATTTT.

The chain is built from TRBV5-1 and TRBJ2-3; possible D gene TRBD1, 6 bases. Looked up from germline, CDR1 is SGHRS and CDR2 is YFSETQ. With 2 bases removed from V and 2 bases from J, the gap between germline ends came to 9 bases. The CDR3 covers 14 residues. CDR3 bases: TGCGCCAGCAGCTTTCTGGGACACACAGATACGCAGTATTTT. This encodes CASSFLGHTDTQYF.

In this sample, this clone turned up a few times. The chain joins TRBV5-8 to TRBJ2-5; D not resolved. The CDR3 runs to 14 residues. Looked up from germline, CDR1 is SGHTS and CDR2 is YDEGEE. V was pared by 0 bases and J by 1 base, with 7 bases between. CDR3 sequence: CASSLGTSQETQYF. CDR3 bases: TGTGCCAGCAGCTTGGGGACCAGCCAAGAGACCCAGTACTTC.

V gene TRBV19 combines with J gene TRBJ1-1; D remains ambiguous. Trimming cost V 5 bases and J 6 bases, with 19 bases left between them. This CDR3 is built from 15 residues. Germline values: CDR1 LNHDA, CDR2 SQIVND (reference sequence). In DNA, the CDR3 is TGTGCCAGTAGTGCCCTGTCCCGCGCAGGACCTGAAGCTTTCTTT. Residues: CASSALSRAGPEAFF.

The chain employs TRBV6-2 or TRBV6-3 and TRBJ1-1; the D is unclear. The CDR3 is made up of 12 amino acids. Deletions cut 4 bases from V and 5 bases from J, with 8 bases between. CDR1 is MNHEY and CDR2 is SVGEGT in the germline V gene. Here the CDR3 reads CASSLRVTEAFF. The CDR3 DNA follows: TGTGCCAGCAGTTTAAGGGTTACTGAAGCTTTCTTT.